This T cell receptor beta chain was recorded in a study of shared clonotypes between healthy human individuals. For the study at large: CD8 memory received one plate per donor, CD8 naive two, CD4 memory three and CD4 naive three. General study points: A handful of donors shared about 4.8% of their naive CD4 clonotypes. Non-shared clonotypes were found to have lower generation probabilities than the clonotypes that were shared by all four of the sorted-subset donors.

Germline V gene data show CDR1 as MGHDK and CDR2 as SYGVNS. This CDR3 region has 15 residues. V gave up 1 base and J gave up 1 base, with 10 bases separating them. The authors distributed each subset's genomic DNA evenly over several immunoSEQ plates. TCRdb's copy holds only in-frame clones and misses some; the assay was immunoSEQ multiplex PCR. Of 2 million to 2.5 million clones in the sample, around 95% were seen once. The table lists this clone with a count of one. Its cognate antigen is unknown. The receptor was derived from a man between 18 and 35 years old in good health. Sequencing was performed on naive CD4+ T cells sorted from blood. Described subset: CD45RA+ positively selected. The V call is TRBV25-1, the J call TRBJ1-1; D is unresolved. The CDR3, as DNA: TGTGCCAGCAGTGAATCCGGCACAGCGAACACTGAAGCTTTCTTT. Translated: CASSESGTANTEAFF.